This T cell receptor beta chain was identified in a study of chemoradiotherapy in HPV16-positive cancers. The table came from immunoSEQ multiplex PCR; TCRdb's copy has only in-frame clones and leaves some out. This table holds approximately 8,300 clones, 78% found once. Study results and limitations: Better recurrence-free survival went with HPV-responsive T-cell expansion in HPV16-positive patients. The functional HPV-specific definition rests on just a couple of HPV16-positive patients.

On this clone itself: Its matching antigen is unknown.

The CDR3 totals 14 residues. Trimming stripped 2 bases from V and 7 bases from J, with 15 bases between. The germline gives CDR1 SGHTA, CDR2 FQGTGA. The sequence was collected from a human donor with HPV-associated anogenital cancer. Sampling was carried out from a patient who underwent chemoradiotherapy. This chain joins TRBV7-3 and TRBJ2-7; D perhaps matches TRBD1 (5 bases). This CDR3 reads CASSLGPGSREQYF. CDR3 nucleotide sequence: TGTGCCAGCAGCTTAGGGCCAGGGTCGCGGGAGCAGTACTTC.